The rows below give T cell receptor beta chains drawn from one sample of a study of tumor-infiltrating lymphocytes in primary liver carcinoma. A single record per CDR3 protein comes from TCRdb applying MiXCR to the multiplex PCR reads. Among around 210,000 distinct CDR3 sequences, about 65% were seen once, and the ten largest hold under 7.5%. The sequenced material came from peripheral blood. Every receptor here comes from a woman aged 55-75 years with primary liver carcinoma and hepatitis B virus infection. CDR3s include the opening cysteine and the closing phenylalanine or tryptophan. The D gene is left open where the match is weak. A row's size may be missing; if present it is once, few, many or a size class.

TRBV5-1	TRBD1	TRBJ1-2	few	TGCGCCAGCAGCCCGGGGTACGGACAGGGCCCTTTTCGTGATGGCTACACCTTC	CASSPGYGQGPFRDGYTF
TRBV5-1	TRBD1	TRBJ2-7	once	TGCGCCAGCAGCTTGTGGGGACAGGGTACCTACGAGCAGTACTTC	CASSLWGQGTYEQYF
TRBV5-8	-	TRBJ2-5	once	TGTCCCAGCAGCTCTTCAGCCGGGGAGACCCAGTACTTC	CPSSSSAGETQYF
TRBV29-1	-	TRBJ2-3	many	TGCAGCGTTGACCTAGGGGTGGATACGCAGTATTTT	CSVDLGVDTQYF
TRBV4-1	-	TRBJ2-7	many	TGCGCCAGCAGCCAAGTTCTCATAGGAACCACCTACGAGCAGTACTTC	CASSQVLIGTTYEQYF
TRBV6-4	-	TRBJ2-5	-	TGTGCCAGCAGTGCCAATTGGGATGTTGGGGAGACCCAGTACTTC	CASSANWDVGETQYF
TRBV28	-	TRBJ2-2	few	TGTGCCAGCTTTTCAAGACGACAGGCGAACACCGGGGAGCTGTTTTTT	CASFSRRQANTGELFF
TRBV11-3	-	TRBJ2-3	-	TGTGCCAGCAGCTCTTGGTCCCTTGACATGGGTACAGATACGAAGTATTTT	CASSSWSLDMGTDTKYF
TRBV5-4	-	TRBJ1-6	-	TGTGCCAGCAGCTTGCATTCCGGGGGCGATTCACCCCTCCACTTT	CASSLHSGGDSPLHF
TRBV12-3/TRBV12-4	-	TRBJ1-1	few	TGTGCCAGCAGTTTAGGAGGGCCTGAAGCTTTCTTT	CASSLGGPEAFF
TRBV4-1	-	TRBJ2-2	-	TGCGCCTGCAGCATACTAGGTATACGTAACACCGGGGAGCTGTTTTTT	CACSILGIRNTGELFF
TRBV11-2	-	TRBJ2-5	-	TGTGTCAACAGCCAGGCGGGAGAGACCCAGTACTTC	CVNSQAGETQYF
TRBV6-5	-	TRBJ2-3	many	TGTGCCAGCAGTTACAGAGGTCATGGTAGCACAGATACGCAGTATTTT	CASSYRGHGSTDTQYF
TRBV29-1	-	TRBJ2-2	many	TGCAGCGTTGAGTCCGGAGTCGGGGCGAACACCGGGGAGCTGTTTTTT	CSVESGVGANTGELFF
TRBV12-3/TRBV12-4	-	TRBJ2-1	many	TGTGCCAGCATCCGGGACCGTGGCGGTGAGCAGTTCTTC	CASIRDRGGEQFF
TRBV30	-	TRBJ2-5	-	TGTGGCTGGAGTAGTCCTGAGACCCAGTACTTC	CGWSSPETQYF
TRBV6-1	-	TRBJ2-3	-	TGTGCCAGCAGTCAATTAGAGGGTTTAACCACAGATAGGCAGTATTTT	CASSQLEGLTTDRQYF
TRBV29-1	TRBD2	TRBJ2-1	-	TGCAACGCGGGACTAGCTGAGCAGCTCTTC	CNAGLAEQLF
TRBV6-1	TRBD1	TRBJ2-6	-	TGTGCCAGCAGTGAAAATCCCGTCAGGGGGCGATCTTGGGCCAACGTCCTGACTTTC	CASSENPVRGRSWANVLTF
TRBV7-9	-	TRBJ1-2	-	TGTGCCAGCAGACGAGGGTTGGTCTATGGCTACACCTTC	CASRRGLVYGYTF
TRBV7-8	-	TRBJ1-2	-	TGTGCCAGCAGCTTAGCGGGCAGTACAGTCTATGGCCACACCTTC	CASSLAGSTVYGHTF
TRBV18	TRBD1	TRBJ1-1	-	TGTGCCAGCTCACCGGTGGGACAGCCGAACACTGAAGCTTTCTTT	CASSPVGQPNTEAFF
TRBV6-1	TRBD2	TRBJ2-1	many	TGTGCCAGCAGTGAGGCTAGCGGCTCCTACAATGAGCAGTTCTTC	CASSEASGSYNEQFF
TRBV11-3	-	TRBJ2-7	-	TGTGCTAGCAGCTTACCCAAGGGGCAGCAGTACTTC	CASSLPKGQQYF
TRBV11-2	TRBD2	TRBJ2-4	-	TGTGCCAGCAACTTAGGTAGCGGGAGCACCTCTTACATTCAATACTTC	CASNLGSGSTSYIQYF
TRBV20-1	-	TRBJ2-2	-	TGCAGTCCTAGAGATTGGGTAGACACCGGGGAGCTGCTTTTT	CSPRDWVDTGELLF
TRBV6-5	TRBD2	TRBJ2-3	-	TGTGCCAGCGGTTGCTCCCTGCTAGCGGGACACACAGATACGCAGTATTTT	CASGCSLLAGHTDTQYF
TRBV2	-	TRBJ1-3	once	TGTGCCAGCAATGCGGGACTGGGCATCTCTGGAAACACCATATATTTT	CASNAGLGISGNTIYF
TRBV5-4	-	TRBJ2-2	-	TGTGCCAGCAGCCCCGTATGGGCTGGCACCGGGGAGCTGTTTTTT	CASSPVWAGTGELFF
TRBV11-3	-	TRBJ2-1	-	TGTGCCTGCAGCTTAGCCAGTTACAATGAGCAGTTTTTC	CACSLASYNEQFF
TRBV11-2	TRBD1	TRBJ1-2	-	TGTGAAAGCAGCTCGACAACAGGGGGGGGATATGGCTACACCTTC	CESSSTTGGGYGYTF
TRBV11-1	TRBD2	TRBJ2-1	once	TGTGCCAGGTGGAGCGGGAGTTCCTACAATGAGCAGTTCTTC	CARWSGSSYNEQFF
TRBV28	-	TRBJ2-2	-	TGTGCCAGCAGGTCCGGGGAGCTGATTTTT	CASRSGELIF
TRBV7-9	TRBD2	TRBJ2-1	-	TGTGCCAGCAGCTCCTTAGCGGGAGTGTTGGACAATGAGCAGTTCTTC	CASSSLAGVLDNEQFF
TRBV6-6	-	TRBJ2-2	many	TGTGCCAGCAGCCAGGTCAGGGGCGAGGCGGTCGGGGAGCTGTTTTTT	CASSQVRGEAVGELFF
TRBV12-3/TRBV12-4	-	TRBJ1-2	-	TGTACCAGCAGTCAAAACAGGGCGTCTAACTATGGTTACACCTTC	CTSSQNRASNYGYTF
TRBV12-3/TRBV12-4	-	TRBJ1-5	-	TGTGCCAGTAGTTTATTGCATCAGCCCCAGCATTTT	CASSLLHQPQHF
TRBV6-6	-	TRBJ2-6	-	TGTGACAGCAGTTACTCCGATGCCTCTGGGGCCAACGTCCTGACTTTC	CDSSYSDASGANVLTF
TRBV6-6	TRBD1	TRBJ1-1	once	TGTGTCAGCACCCCGACAGGGGGTTTTACTGAAGCTTTCTTT	CVSTPTGGFTEAFF
TRBV13	-	TRBJ2-2	-	TGTGCCAGCAGTCTTACGGAGCCCAGGGAGCTGTTTTTT	CASSLTEPRELFF
TRBV7-9	-	TRBJ1-1	-	TGTGCCAGCAGCTTAGGGAGGGTCGGTCCGCTTACTTTCTTT	CASSLGRVGPLTFF
TRBV7-9	TRBD2	TRBJ2-5	-	TGTGCCAGCATCCTCTCGGCGGGACTAGCGGGAGGGGAGACCCAGTACTTC	CASILSAGLAGGETQYF
TRBV11-2	TRBD2	TRBJ2-7	many	TGTGCCAGCAGCTTAGATCTGGCCGGGGGGGGGGGGTACTTC	CASSLDLAGGGGYF
TRBV4-2	-	TRBJ1-2	-	TGCGCCAGCAGCCAGGAAAGTTACAGGTTTAACTATGGCTACAGCTTC	CASSQESYRFNYGYSF
TRBV5-1	-	TRBJ1-5	once	TGCGCCGGCAGCTCCCCCGGTACCAATCAGCCCCAACATTTT	CAGSSPGTNQPQHF
TRBV28	-	TRBJ2-4	-	TGTGCCAGCAGCCTCCGGCGGAGCGGGCGAGCCAAAAACATTCAGTACTTC	CASSLRRSGRAKNIQYF
TRBV11-2	-	TRBJ2-7	-	TGTGCCAGCAGCCCGAGCTCCTACGACCGGTACTTC	CASSPSSYDRYF
TRBV7-2	-	TRBJ2-2	-	TGTGTCAGCAGCCCCAAGGTGGAGCTGTTTTTT	CVSSPKVELFF
TRBV29-1	-	TRBJ2-5	-	TGCAGCGCTTATGGGGGCCCCCCTGAGATCCAGTACTTC	CSAYGGPPEIQYF
TRBV7-2	-	TRBJ2-5	-	TGTGCCAGTGGAGGGACACCCCAAGAGACCCAATACTTC	CASGGTPQETQYF
TRBV5-4	-	TRBJ2-1	-	TGTGCCAGCAGCTTGGTCGGGACCTCCTACAATGAGCAGTTCTTC	CASSLVGTSYNEQFF
TRBV11-2	TRBD2	TRBJ2-3	-	TGTGCCAGTAGCTTAGGGCAGGGACTAGCAGATACGCATTATTTT	CASSLGQGLADTHYF